These 15 T cell receptor beta chains originate from one sample sequenced in a study of cytomegalovirus exposure and HLA in healthy donors (dated by TCRdb to 2016 to 2017). The library was generated by the immunoSEQ multiplex PCR assay. The multiplex PCR relied on a mix of 60 forward primers for TCR Vbeta segments and 13 reverse primers for TCR Jbeta segments. The clones in this table, taken by TCRdb from immuneACCESS, are in-frame only. Not every clone is retained; where verified, under half of the shortfall comes from an unresolved V gene, and the cause of the rest is unknown. Counted in this sample were 150,000 to 200,000 clones; 82% of them appeared once. The biggest ten clones account for about 1.4% of the sample. What was sequenced was PBMCs. All receptors come from a girl between 10 and 17 years old in good health and CMV-seropositive.

This rearrangement joins TRBV10-3 to TRBJ2-1; TRBD2 is a possible D gene (6 bases). V lost 10 bases to trimming and J lost 7 bases, with 20 bases between them. The CDR3 contains 14 residues. CDR1 is ENHRY, CDR2 SYGVKD, per germline. CDR3 in amino acids: CATSLGEEWNEQFF. DNA for the CDR3: TGTGCCACCAGCTTAGGGGAGGAGTGGAATGAGCAGTTCTTC.

The V and J genes are TRBV5-5 and TRBJ1-5; D is uncertain. Trimming shortened V by 0 bases and J by 6 bases, and 4 bases separated the two germline ends. The germline V gene has CDR1 SGHKS and CDR2 YYEKEE (reference sequence). This CDR3 spans 12 amino acids. Here the CDR3 reads CASSLAGQPQHF. The CDR3, as DNA: TGTGCCAGCAGCTTGGCCGGTCAGCCCCAGCATTTT.

CDR3 sequence: CASSRMGQGAGATEAFF. CDR3 in DNA: TGTGCCAGCAGCCGTATGGGACAGGGGGCTGGGGCCACTGAAGCTTTCTTT. The chain is built from TRBV11-2 and TRBJ1-1, with 12 bases lining up with TRBD1. Per the germline V gene, CDR1 is SGHAT and CDR2 is FQNNGV. V gave up 5 bases and J gave up 4 bases; unmatched junction bases: 11. The CDR3 length is 17 residues.

CDR3 sequence: CASSEQVRGGYTF. In nucleotides, the CDR3 is TGTGCCAGCAGTGAACAAGTCAGGGGCGGCTACACCTTC. The rearrangement uses TRBV6-1 and TRBJ1-2; TRBD1 might be the D (6 bases). The germline gives CDR1 MNHNS, CDR2 SASEGT. The CDR3 has 13 amino acids. V lost 2 bases, J lost 8 bases, and 12 bases lay in between.

The rearrangement links TRBV10-3 to TRBJ2-7; possibly TRBD1 for D (6 bases). The ends were cut back, 0 bases at V and 7 bases at J, with 7 bases in the middle. The CDR3 contains 12 residues. Germline CDR1 and CDR2: ENHRY and SYGVKD. CDR3 amino acids: CAISESQGEQYF. CDR3 DNA: TGTGCCATCAGTGAGTCCCAGGGGGAGCAGTACTTC.

This sequence joins TRBV4-1 and TRBJ2-3; TRBD2 agrees at 15 bases. Unmatched junction bases numbered 7, after V lost 0 bases and J lost 6 bases. Germline V gene data show CDR1 as MGHRA and CDR2 as YSYEKL. This CDR3 region has 18 residues. The CDR3 here is CASSQDTGLAGGRDTQYF. The CDR3 bases are TGCGCCAGCAGCCAAGATACAGGACTAGCGGGAGGGCGGGATACGCAGTATTTT.

The chain links TRBV2 to TRBJ2-3; 10 bases fit TRBD2. Germline-derived CDR1 and CDR2 are SNHLY and FYNNEI. The CDR3 is made up of 17 amino acids. Trimming cost V 6 bases and J 0 bases; bases outside gene matches: 9. The CDR3 loop reads CASSLLAGLTSTDTQYF. For the CDR3, the DNA is TGTGCCAGCAGCTTACTAGCGGGACTAACTAGCACAGATACGCAGTATTTT.

This chain links TRBV7-6 with TRBJ2-5; 10 nucleotides match TRBD1. The J call may be mistaken, given a closer DNA end match to TRBJ2-7. This CDR3 comprises 15 residues. The germline V gene encodes CDR1 SGHVS and CDR2 FNYEAQ. Written as DNA, the CDR3 is TGTGCCAGCAGCTTAGGCGGGACAGGGGCCCACGAGCAGTACTTC. It encodes CASSLGGTGAHEQYF.

In this sample, this clone turned up a few times. This chain uses TRBV7-6 with TRBJ2-7, with 7 bases fitting TRBD2. With 6 bases clipped from V and 2 bases from J, the junction kept 4 bases outside the gene matches. The germline CDR1 and CDR2 sequences are SGHVS and FNYEAQ. The CDR3 spans 13 residues. CDR3 DNA sequence: TGTGCCAGCAGTTCCGGGACTACCTACGAGCAGTACTTC. Residues: CASSSGTTYEQYF.

The gene calls are TRBV9 and TRBJ2-7; TRBD1 matches at 7 bases. J was trimmed by 3 bases and V by 4 bases; bases with no gene match: 10. This CDR3 contains 15 residues. CDR1 is SGDLS, CDR2 YYNGEE, per germline. The CDR3, as DNA: TGTGCCAGCAGCACCCGACAGGGTTCTAACTACGAGCAGTACTTC. Amino acids: CASSTRQGSNYEQYF.

This clone appeared once. The rearrangement uses TRBV30 and TRBJ1-5, with D unresolved. CDR3 length equals 14 residues. V was pared by 5 bases and J by 0 bases, with 11 bases between. Germline V gene lookup returns CDR1 GTSNPN and CDR2 SVGIG (reference sequence). CDR3: CAWDGINSNQPQHF. The CDR3, as DNA: TGTGCCTGGGACGGGATTAATAGCAATCAGCCCCAGCATTTT. Based on the CDR3 plus reference TRBV30 and TRBJ1-5, the full variable domain is SQTIHQWPATLVQPVGSPLSLECTVEGTSNPNLYWYRQAAGRGLQLLFYSVGIGQISSEVPQNLSASRPQDRQFILSSKKLLLSDSGFYLCAWDGINSNQPQHFGDGTRLSIL.

V gene TRBV6-1 combines with J gene TRBJ2-7; a possible D gene is TRBD2 (5 bases). V was shortened by 3 bases and J by 3 bases, with 15 bases between the two germline ends. This CDR3 comprises 15 residues. Germline CDR1 MNHNS, CDR2 SASEGT. Here the CDR3 reads CASSERRSAYYEQYF. CDR3 sequence (DNA): TGTGCCAGCAGTGAGAGGAGGAGCGCCTACTACGAGCAGTACTTC.

V and J are TRBV4-3 and TRBJ1-3, with D possibly being TRBD1 (6 bases). The CDR3 consists of 20 residues. Trimming pared 0 bases from V and 4 bases from J, leaving 25 bases between. Looked up from germline, CDR1 is LGHNA and CDR2 is YSLEER. CDR3 sequence reads: CASSQDIAGPGDHFGNTIYF. In DNA form, the CDR3 reads TGCGCCAGCAGCCAAGATATTGCAGGGCCAGGGGATCATTTCGGAAACACCATATATTTT.

V gene TRBV11-2 combines with J gene TRBJ2-7; tentative D call: TRBD1 (5 bases). Trimming stripped 2 bases from V and 2 bases from J, with 13 bases between. Germline assignment: CDR1 SGHAT and CDR2 FQNNGV. CDR3 size: 15 residues. The CDR3 region has the DNA TGTGCCAGCAGCTTACAGGACACCTTAGCCTACGAGCAGTACTTC. Translating gives CASSLQDTLAYEQYF.

This chain links TRBV7-9 with TRBJ1-1, with TRBD1 as a possible D gene (6 bases). The CDR3 extends over 16 amino acids. V lost 4 bases and J lost 7, with 22 bases in between. Germline V gene lookup returns CDR1 SEHNR and CDR2 FQNEAQ (reference sequence). CDR3 region: CASSSRITGMGIEAFF. DNA of the CDR3: TGTGCCAGCAGCTCGAGAATTACAGGGATGGGTATTGAAGCTTTCTTT.